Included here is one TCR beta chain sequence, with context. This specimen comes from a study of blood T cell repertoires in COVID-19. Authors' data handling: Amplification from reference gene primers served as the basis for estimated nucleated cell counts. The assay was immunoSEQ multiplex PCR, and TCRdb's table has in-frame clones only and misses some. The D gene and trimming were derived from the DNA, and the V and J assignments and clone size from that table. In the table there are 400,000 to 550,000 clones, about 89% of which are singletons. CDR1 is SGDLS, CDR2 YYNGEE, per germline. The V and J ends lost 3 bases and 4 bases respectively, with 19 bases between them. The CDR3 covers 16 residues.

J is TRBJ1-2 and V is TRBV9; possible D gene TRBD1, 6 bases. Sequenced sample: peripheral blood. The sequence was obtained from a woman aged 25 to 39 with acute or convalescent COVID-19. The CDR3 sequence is CASSANQDSPGYGYTF. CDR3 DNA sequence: TGTGCCAGCAGCGCCAACCAGGACAGTCCGGGCTATGGCTACACCTTC.